These 25 T cell receptor beta chains came from one sample sequenced in a study of OX40 agonist ivuxolimab in advanced cancers. The method was immunoSEQ multiplex PCR; TCRdb's version includes in-frame clones alone and lacks a portion of them. The repertoire holds approximately 41,000 clones, with around 85% as singletons. The starting material was CD4+ or CD8+ T cells sorted from blood, obtained in a trial of the OX40 agonist ivuxolimab. Every receptor here comes from an adult with an advanced solid tumor such as melanoma, head and neck, liver or kidney cancer.

The chain uses TRBV5-1 and TRBJ2-5; TRBD2 aligns across 10 bases. In germline, CDR1 is SGHRS, CDR2 YFSETQ. The CDR3 covers 17 residues. J lost 1 base, V lost 3 bases, and 9 bases had no gene match. CDR3 region: CASSSYGLAGVQETQYF. The CDR3 region has the DNA TGCGCCAGCAGCTCATATGGCCTAGCGGGGGTCCAAGAGACCCAGTACTTC.

This chain connects TRBV19 to TRBJ2-1; 11 positions agree with TRBD2. CDR1 is LNHDA, CDR2 SQIVND, per germline (reference sequence). There are 16 residues in the CDR3. The trim removed 5 bases at V and 6 bases at J, leaving 9 bases unmatched. Written as DNA, the CDR3 is TGTGCCAGTAGTGGAGCCGGGACTAGCGGCCTCAATGAGCAGTTCTTC. Its protein product is CASSGAGTSGLNEQFF.

This rearrangement joins TRBV6-1 to TRBJ1-1; D gene ambiguous. From germline, CDR1 is MNHNS and CDR2 SASEGT. Trimming took off 1 base at V and 0 bases at J, with 0 bases between the two ends. CDR3 length: 12 amino acids. The CDR3 here is CASSEVNTEAFF. The CDR3 DNA is TGTGCCAGCAGTGAAGTGAACACTGAAGCTTTCTTT.

The sample holds one count of this clone. V and J are TRBV10-3 and TRBJ2-7; tentative D call: TRBD2 (6 bases). The CDR3 has 12 amino acids. The germline V gene encodes CDR1 ENHRY and CDR2 SYGVKD. Trimming left V 4 bases short and J 8 bases short, with 12 bases between. The CDR3 reads CAISGGVQKQYF. The CDR3 DNA sequence: TGTGCCATCAGTGGGGGGGTTCAGAAGCAGTACTTC.

The chain recombines TRBV6-6 with TRBJ2-3; TRBD2 agrees at 8 bases. J was trimmed by 1 base and V by 2 bases; bases with no gene match: 5. The CDR3 covers 16 residues. Germline assignment: CDR1 MNHNY and CDR2 SVGAGI (reference sequence). CDR3 loop: CASSYPAGGGTDTQYF. CDR3 nucleotide sequence: TGTGCCAGCAGTTACCCCGCGGGGGGCGGCACAGATACGCAGTATTTT.

The chain is built from TRBV30 and TRBJ2-7; perhaps TRBD2 as D (5 bases). V lost 2 bases, J lost 4 bases, and 18 bases lay in between. CDR3 length equals 15 residues. From germline, CDR1 is GTSNPN and CDR2 SVGIG (reference sequence). The CDR3, as DNA: TGTGCCTGGAGTATTGGATCCGGACTCAGATACGAGCAGTACTTC. It encodes CAWSIGSGLRYEQYF.

The gene calls are TRBV10-3 and TRBJ2-4; 9 bases map to TRBD2. V was clipped by 6 bases and J by 5 bases; unmatched bases: 11. In germline, CDR1 is ENHRY, CDR2 SYGVKD. This CDR3 comprises 16 residues. In DNA, the CDR3 is TGTGCCATCAGCCTAGGCGGGGCGGGAGGGCAAAACATTCAGTACTTC. Translated: CAISLGGAGGQNIQYF.

This clone was picked up one time. This sequence joins TRBV2 and TRBJ2-1, with TRBD2 matching over 8 bases. V lost 4 bases to trimming and J lost 9 bases; unmatched junction nucleotides: 5. This CDR3 contains 13 residues. Germline CDR1 SNHLY, CDR2 FYNNEI. CDR3 in amino acids: CASSVTAGGEQFF. CDR3 sequence (DNA): TGTGCCAGCAGTGTCACTGCGGGAGGTGAGCAGTTCTTC.

Only one count was recorded for this clone. The V and J genes are TRBV27 and TRBJ2-7; possibly TRBD2 for D (5 bases). V was cut by 3 bases and J by 5 bases, with 23 bases left in between. Looked up from germline, CDR1 is MNHEY and CDR2 is SMNVEV (reference sequence). The CDR3 loop spans 17 amino acids. The CDR3 sequence is CASSLRGWERSVHEQYF. CDR3 nucleotides: TGTGCCAGCAGTTTGCGAGGGTGGGAGAGGAGCGTCCACGAGCAGTACTTC.

The genes are TRBV10-3 and TRBJ2-2; 10 bases are shared with TRBD2. Germline assignment: CDR1 ENHRY and CDR2 SYGVKD. V was clipped by 0 bases and J by 5 bases; unmatched bases: 3. The CDR3 totals 16 residues. The CDR3 DNA reads TGTGCCATCAGTGAGTCGTGGACTAGCGGTACCGGGGAGCTGTTTTTT. This gives the protein CAISESWTSGTGELFF.

The chain recombines TRBV25-1 with TRBJ1-4; maybe TRBD1 (5 bases). Trimming removed 2 bases from V and 3 bases from J, with 10 bases in between. The CDR3 is 15 amino acids. The germline V gene has CDR1 MGHDK and CDR2 SYGVNS. DNA of the CDR3: TGTGCCAGCAGTGAAATGGGGGACGCTAATGAAAAACTGTTTTTT. Protein sequence: CASSEMGDANEKLFF.

The chain's CDR3 is CASSLFAGWAFF. CDR3 bases: TGTGCCAGCAGTTTATTTGCAGGGTGGGCTTTCTTT. The chain has TRBV28 and TRBJ1-1, with a tentative D call TRBD1 (5 bases). The CDR3 loop spans 12 amino acids. V lost 1 base to trimming and J lost 11 bases, with 11 bases between them. CDR1 MDHEN and CDR2 SYDVKM come from the germline V gene.

CDR3 region: CASGLVLAARGETQYF. The CDR3 coding sequence is TGTGCTAGTGGTTTGGTACTGGCGGCGAGGGGGGAGACCCAGTACTTC. This chain joins TRBV12-5 and TRBJ2-5, with D maybe TRBD1 (6 bases). Germline loops: CDR1 LGHNT, CDR2 FRNRAP. The CDR3 runs to 16 residues. Trimming stripped 0 bases from V and 5 bases from J, with 16 bases between.

The chain recombines TRBV4-2 with TRBJ2-2; D not resolved. Looked up from germline, CDR1 is LGHNA and CDR2 is YNFKEQ. The germline V and J ends were trimmed by 0 bases and 1 base, with 6 bases remaining between them. This CDR3 spans 15 amino acids. The CDR3 bases are TGTGCCAGCAGCCAAGATAAGCTGAACACCGGGGAGCTGTTTTTT. It codes for CASSQDKLNTGELFF.

The V and J genes are TRBV6-1 and TRBJ1-6, with D perhaps matching TRBD1 (6 bases). The length of the CDR3 is 16 residues. Trimming took off 0 bases at V and 8 bases at J, with 14 bases between the two ends. The germline CDR1 and CDR2 sequences are MNHNS and SASEGT. Written as DNA, the CDR3 is TGTGCCAGCAGTGAAGCTTTTGGACAGACTTATTCACCCCTCCACTTT. Its translation: CASSEAFGQTYSPLHF.

The chain carries TRBV29-1 and TRBJ2-7; TRBD2 matches at 14 bases. V was pared by 4 bases and J by 1 base, with 6 bases of the junction left unmatched. CDR3 size: 16 residues. Germline CDR1 and CDR2: SQVTM and ANQGSEA. CDR3 bases: TGCAGCGTTGGTGGGACTAGCGGGAGAGGATCCTACGAGCAGTACTTC. Protein: CSVGGTSGRGSYEQYF.

CDR3 amino acids: CASSLSGQKQYF. CDR3 DNA: TGTGCCAGCAGTTTATCGGGACAGAAGCAGTATTTT. The chain couples TRBV27 to TRBJ2-3; 7 bases are a match to TRBD1. This CDR3 has 12 amino acids. Germline V gene lookup returns CDR1 MNHEY and CDR2 SMNVEV (reference sequence). With 0 bases clipped from V and 11 bases from J, the junction kept 2 bases outside the gene matches.

This rearrangement joins TRBV6-1 to TRBJ1-3; no reliable D call. CDR1 and CDR2 from the germline V gene are MNHNS and SASEGT. Trimming shortened V by 4 bases and J by 5 bases, and 21 bases separated the two germline ends. The CDR3 spans 17 residues. CDR3 coding DNA: TGTGCCAGCAGTGGGACCGTGATCCCGGGCTGGAGAAACACCATATATTTT. Translated: CASSGTVIPGWRNTIYF.

The chain employs TRBV10-3 and TRBJ2-7; D uncertain. In germline, CDR1 is ENHRY, CDR2 SYGVKD. The CDR3 is made up of 14 amino acids. Deletions cut 6 bases from V and 0 bases from J, with 12 bases between. CDR3 sequence reads: CAISVGSSSYEQYF. CDR3 DNA: TGTGCCATCAGCGTAGGGTCCTCCTCCTACGAGCAGTACTTC.

This clone occurred a few times. V gene TRBV6-6 combines with J gene TRBJ2-1; D call uncertain. CDR3 length equals 12 residues. The germline gives CDR1 MNHNY, CDR2 SVGAGI (reference sequence). V lost 5 bases to trimming and J lost 5 bases, with 7 bases between them. Here the CDR3 DNA reads TGTGCCAGCAGTAGCAAAGACAATGAGCAGTTCTTC. Encoded protein: CASSSKDNEQFF.

The chain links TRBV7-9 to TRBJ2-5, with D maybe TRBD2 (6 bases). This CDR3 contains 13 residues. The germline V gene has CDR1 SEHNR and CDR2 FQNEAQ (reference sequence). Trimming removed 5 bases from V and 2 bases from J, with 9 bases in between. CDR3 nucleotide sequence: TGTGCCAGCAGCCGAGGGAGGCAAGAGACCCAGTACTTC. As protein: CASSRGRQETQYF.

This clone was counted only a few times. The V call is TRBV7-9, the J call TRBJ2-7; the match to TRBD2 covers 9 bases. Germline CDR1 is SEHNR and CDR2 is FQNEAQ (reference sequence). The trim removed 7 bases at V and 2 bases at J, leaving 12 bases unmatched. This CDR3 comprises 16 residues. The CDR3, as DNA: TGTGCCAGCACCCCTTGGGGGGCTAGCGGGACCTACGAGCAGTACTTC. Protein product: CASTPWGASGTYEQYF.

The chain links TRBV2 to TRBJ1-2; no clear D. Germline CDR1 SNHLY, CDR2 FYNNEI. V shed 6 bases and J shed 4 bases, with 30 bases lying between them. This CDR3 comprises 19 residues. The CDR3 region is CASRKIARASGVRAYGYTF. CDR3 DNA sequence: TGTGCCAGCAGGAAAATAGCCCGGGCATCTGGGGTCCGTGCCTATGGCTACACCTTC.

This clone was recorded only once. This chain connects TRBV19 to TRBJ2-1, with a possible D match to TRBD2 (5 bases). Trimming stripped 5 bases from V and 0 bases from J, with 8 bases between. Germline loops: CDR1 LNHDA, CDR2 SQIVND (reference sequence). The CDR3 length is 14 residues. CDR3 in DNA: TGTGCCAGTAGTCAGGCGGGCTCCTACAATGAGCAGTTCTTC. This codes for CASSQAGSYNEQFF.

This sequence joins TRBV5-6 and TRBJ2-3, with D maybe TRBD2 (5 bases). There are 13 residues in the CDR3. The V end was cut by 4 bases, the J end by 8 bases, with 14 bases between. Looked up from germline, CDR1 is SGHDT and CDR2 is YYEEEE. The CDR3 coding sequence is TGTGCCAGCAGCCTAGGACGGGGAGCTACGCAGTATTTT. Protein product: CASSLGRGATQYF.